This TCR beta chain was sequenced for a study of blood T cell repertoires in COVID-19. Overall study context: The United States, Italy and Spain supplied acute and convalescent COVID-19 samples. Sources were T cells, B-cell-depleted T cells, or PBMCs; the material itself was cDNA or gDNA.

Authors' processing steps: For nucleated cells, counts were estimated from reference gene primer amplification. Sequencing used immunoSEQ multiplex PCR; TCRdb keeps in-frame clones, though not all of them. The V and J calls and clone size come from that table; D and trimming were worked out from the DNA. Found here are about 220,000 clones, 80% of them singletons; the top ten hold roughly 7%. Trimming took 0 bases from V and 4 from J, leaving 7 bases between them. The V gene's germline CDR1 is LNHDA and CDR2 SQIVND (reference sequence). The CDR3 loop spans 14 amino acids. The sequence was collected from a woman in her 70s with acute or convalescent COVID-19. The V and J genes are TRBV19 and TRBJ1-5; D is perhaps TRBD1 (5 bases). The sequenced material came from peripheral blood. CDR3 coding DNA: TGTGCCAGTAGTATAGAGACAGAAAATCAGCCCCAGCATTTT. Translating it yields CASSIETENQPQHF.